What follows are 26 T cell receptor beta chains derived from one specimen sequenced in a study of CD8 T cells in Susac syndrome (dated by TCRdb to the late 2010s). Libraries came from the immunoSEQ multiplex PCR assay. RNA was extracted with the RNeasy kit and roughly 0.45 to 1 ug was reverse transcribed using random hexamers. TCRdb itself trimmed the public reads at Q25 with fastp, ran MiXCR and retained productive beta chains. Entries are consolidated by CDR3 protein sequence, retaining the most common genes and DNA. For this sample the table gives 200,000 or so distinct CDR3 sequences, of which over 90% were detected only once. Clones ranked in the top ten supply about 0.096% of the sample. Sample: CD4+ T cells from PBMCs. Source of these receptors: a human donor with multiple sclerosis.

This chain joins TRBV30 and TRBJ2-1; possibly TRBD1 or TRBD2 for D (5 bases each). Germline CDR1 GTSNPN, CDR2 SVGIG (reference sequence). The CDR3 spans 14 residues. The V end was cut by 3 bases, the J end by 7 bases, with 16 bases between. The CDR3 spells CAWRGPAMRNEQFF. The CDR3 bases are TGTGCCTGGAGGGGACCGGCTATGAGGAATGAGCAGTTCTTC.

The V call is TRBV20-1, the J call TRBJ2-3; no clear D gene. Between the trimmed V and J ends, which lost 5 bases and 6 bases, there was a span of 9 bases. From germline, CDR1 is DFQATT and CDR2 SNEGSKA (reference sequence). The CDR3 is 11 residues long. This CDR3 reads CSAPEYDTQYF. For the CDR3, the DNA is TGCAGTGCTCCTGAATATGATACGCAGTATTTT.

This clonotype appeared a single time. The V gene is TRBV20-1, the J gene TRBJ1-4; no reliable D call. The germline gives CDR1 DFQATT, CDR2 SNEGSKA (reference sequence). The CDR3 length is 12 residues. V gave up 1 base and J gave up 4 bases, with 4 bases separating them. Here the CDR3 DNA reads TGCAGTGCTAGAGGGCTTAATGAAAAACTGTTTTTT. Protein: CSARGLNEKLFF.

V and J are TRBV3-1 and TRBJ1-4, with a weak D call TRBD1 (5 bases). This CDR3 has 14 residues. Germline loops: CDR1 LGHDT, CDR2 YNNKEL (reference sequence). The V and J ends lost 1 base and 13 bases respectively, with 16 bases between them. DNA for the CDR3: TGTGCCAGCAGCCAAGGTCGCGGGGCCGAAGGACTGTTTTTT. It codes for CASSQGRGAEGLFF.

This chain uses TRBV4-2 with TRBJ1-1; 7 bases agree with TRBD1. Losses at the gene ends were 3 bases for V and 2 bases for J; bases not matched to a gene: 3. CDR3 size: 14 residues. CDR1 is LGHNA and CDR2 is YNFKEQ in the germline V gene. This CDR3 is CASSQGDRNTEAFF. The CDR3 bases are TGTGCCAGCAGCCAGGGGGACAGAAACACTGAAGCTTTCTTT.

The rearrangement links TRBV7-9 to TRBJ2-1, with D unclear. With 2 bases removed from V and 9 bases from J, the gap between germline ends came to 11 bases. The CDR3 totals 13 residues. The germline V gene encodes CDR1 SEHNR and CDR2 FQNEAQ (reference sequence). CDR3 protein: CASSLSNGGEQFF. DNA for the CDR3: TGTGCCAGCAGCTTATCCAATGGCGGTGAGCAGTTCTTC.

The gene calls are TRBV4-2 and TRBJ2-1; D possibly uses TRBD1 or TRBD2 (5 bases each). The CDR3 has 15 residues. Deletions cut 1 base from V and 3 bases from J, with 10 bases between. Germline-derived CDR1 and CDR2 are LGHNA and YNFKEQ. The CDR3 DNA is TGTGCCAGCAGCCAAGTCAGGGAGAGCTACAATGAGCAGTTCTTC. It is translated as CASSQVRESYNEQFF.

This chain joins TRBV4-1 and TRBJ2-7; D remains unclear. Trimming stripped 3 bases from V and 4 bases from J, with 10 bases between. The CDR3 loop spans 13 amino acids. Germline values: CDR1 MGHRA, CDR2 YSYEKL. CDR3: CASSQLLLYEQYF. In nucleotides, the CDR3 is TGCGCCAGCAGCCAGCTCCTCCTATACGAGCAGTACTTC.

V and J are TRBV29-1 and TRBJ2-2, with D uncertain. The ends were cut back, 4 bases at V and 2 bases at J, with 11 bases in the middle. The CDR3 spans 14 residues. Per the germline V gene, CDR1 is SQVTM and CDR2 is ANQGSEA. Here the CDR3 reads CSVVLQRNTGELFF. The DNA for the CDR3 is TGCAGCGTTGTGCTCCAACGCAACACCGGGGAGCTGTTTTTT.

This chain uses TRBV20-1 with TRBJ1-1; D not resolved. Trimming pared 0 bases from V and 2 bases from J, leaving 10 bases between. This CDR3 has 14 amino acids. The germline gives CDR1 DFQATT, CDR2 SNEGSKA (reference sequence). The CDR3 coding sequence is TGCAGTGCTAGAGATGTGAACAGCAACACTGAAGCTTTCTTT. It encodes CSARDVNSNTEAFF.

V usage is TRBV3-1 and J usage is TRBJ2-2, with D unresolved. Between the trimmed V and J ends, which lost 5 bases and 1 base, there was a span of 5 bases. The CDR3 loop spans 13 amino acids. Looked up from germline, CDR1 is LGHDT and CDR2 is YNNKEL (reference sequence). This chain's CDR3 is CASSSGNTGELFF. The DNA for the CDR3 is TGTGCCAGCAGCTCGGGGAACACCGGGGAGCTGTTTTTT.

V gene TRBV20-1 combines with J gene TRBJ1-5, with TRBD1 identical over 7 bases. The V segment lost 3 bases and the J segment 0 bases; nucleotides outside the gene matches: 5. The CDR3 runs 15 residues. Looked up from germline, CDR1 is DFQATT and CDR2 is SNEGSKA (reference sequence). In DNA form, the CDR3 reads TGCAGTGCTAGTTCGACAGGGACTAGCAATCAGCCCCAGCATTTT. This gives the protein CSASSTGTSNQPQHF.

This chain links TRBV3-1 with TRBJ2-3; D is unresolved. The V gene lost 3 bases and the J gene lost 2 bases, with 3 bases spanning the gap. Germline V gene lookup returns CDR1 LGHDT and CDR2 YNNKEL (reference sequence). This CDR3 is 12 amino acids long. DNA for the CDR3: TGTGCCAGCAGCCACCACACAGATACGCAGTATTTT. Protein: CASSHHTDTQYF.

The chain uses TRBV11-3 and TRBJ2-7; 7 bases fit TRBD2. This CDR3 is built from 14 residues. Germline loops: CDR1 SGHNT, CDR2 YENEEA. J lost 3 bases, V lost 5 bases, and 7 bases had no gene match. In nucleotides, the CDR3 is TGTGCCAGCAGCCCTGGGGGGGTGGTCTACGAGCAGTACTTC. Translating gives CASSPGGVVYEQYF.

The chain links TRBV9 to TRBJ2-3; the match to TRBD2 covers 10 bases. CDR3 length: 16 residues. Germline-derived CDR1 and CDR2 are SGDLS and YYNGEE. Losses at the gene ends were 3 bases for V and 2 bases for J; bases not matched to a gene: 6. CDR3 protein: CASSGRLAGDTDTQYF. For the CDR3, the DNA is TGTGCCAGCAGCGGCCGCCTAGCGGGGGACACAGATACGCAGTATTTT.

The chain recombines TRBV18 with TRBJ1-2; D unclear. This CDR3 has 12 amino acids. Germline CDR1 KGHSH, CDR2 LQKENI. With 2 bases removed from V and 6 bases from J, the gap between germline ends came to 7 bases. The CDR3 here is CASSPRQNGYTF. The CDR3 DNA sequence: TGTGCCAGCTCACCAAGGCAGAATGGCTACACCTTC.

CDR3 bases: TGCAGCGGAACGACCGGGACTAGCGGGAGGGAGCAGTTCTTC. Protein: CSGTTGTSGREQFF. The chain joins TRBV29-1 to TRBJ2-1; 15 nucleotides match TRBD2. The J segment lost 10 bases and the V segment lost 7 bases, leaving 8 bases of the junction unmatched. The CDR3 length is 14 residues. Germline CDR1 is SQVTM and CDR2 is ANQGSEA.

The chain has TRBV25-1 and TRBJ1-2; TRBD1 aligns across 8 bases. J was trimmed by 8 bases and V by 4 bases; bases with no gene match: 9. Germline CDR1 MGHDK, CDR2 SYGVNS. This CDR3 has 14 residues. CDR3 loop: CASSGRQGQKGYTF. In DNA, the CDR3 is TGTGCCAGCAGTGGTAGACAGGGGCAAAAGGGCTACACCTTC.

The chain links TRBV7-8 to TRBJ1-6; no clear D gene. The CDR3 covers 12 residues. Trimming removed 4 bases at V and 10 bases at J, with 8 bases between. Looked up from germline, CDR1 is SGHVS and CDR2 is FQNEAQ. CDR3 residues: CASSSPFSPLHF. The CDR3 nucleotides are TGTGCCAGCAGCTCCCCCTTCTCACCCCTCCACTTT.

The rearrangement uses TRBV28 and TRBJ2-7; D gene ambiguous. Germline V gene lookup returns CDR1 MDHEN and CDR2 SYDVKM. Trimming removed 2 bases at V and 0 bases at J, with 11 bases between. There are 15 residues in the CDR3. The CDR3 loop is CASSLIGRDSYEQYF. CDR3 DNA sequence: TGTGCCAGCAGTTTAATTGGCAGAGACTCCTACGAGCAGTACTTC.

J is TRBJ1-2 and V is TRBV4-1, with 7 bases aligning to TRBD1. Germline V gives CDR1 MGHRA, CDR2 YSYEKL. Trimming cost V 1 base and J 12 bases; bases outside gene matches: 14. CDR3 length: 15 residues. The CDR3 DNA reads TGCGCCAGCAGCCAAGTGACTACAGGACAGGCCGGGAACACCTTC. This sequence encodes CASSQVTTGQAGNTF.

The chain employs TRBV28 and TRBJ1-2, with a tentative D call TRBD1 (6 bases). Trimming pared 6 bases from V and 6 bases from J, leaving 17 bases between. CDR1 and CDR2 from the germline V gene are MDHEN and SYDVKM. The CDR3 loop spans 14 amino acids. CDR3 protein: CASRQDRPFNGYTF. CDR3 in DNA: TGTGCCAGCAGACAAGACAGGCCCTTCAATGGCTACACCTTC.

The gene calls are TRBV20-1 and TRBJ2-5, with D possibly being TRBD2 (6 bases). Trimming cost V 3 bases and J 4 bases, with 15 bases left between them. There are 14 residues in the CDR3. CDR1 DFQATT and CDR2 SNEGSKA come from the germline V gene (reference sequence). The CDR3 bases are TGCAGTGCTAGTTCGGGACTTCGTCCAGAGACCCAGTACTTC. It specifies CSASSGLRPETQYF.

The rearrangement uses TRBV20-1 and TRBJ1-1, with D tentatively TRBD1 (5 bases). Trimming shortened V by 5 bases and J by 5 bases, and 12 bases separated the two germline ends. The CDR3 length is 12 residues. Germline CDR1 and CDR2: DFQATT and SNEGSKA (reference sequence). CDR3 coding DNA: TGCAGTGCTCCTAAAGGGGAGACTGAAGCTTTCTTT. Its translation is CSAPKGETEAFF.

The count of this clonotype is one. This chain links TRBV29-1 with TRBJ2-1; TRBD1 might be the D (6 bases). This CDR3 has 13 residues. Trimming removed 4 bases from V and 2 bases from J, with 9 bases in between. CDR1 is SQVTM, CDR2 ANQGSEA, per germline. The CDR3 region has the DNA TGCAGCGTTGCGACAGGACCCTACAATGAGCAGTTCTTC. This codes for CSVATGPYNEQFF.

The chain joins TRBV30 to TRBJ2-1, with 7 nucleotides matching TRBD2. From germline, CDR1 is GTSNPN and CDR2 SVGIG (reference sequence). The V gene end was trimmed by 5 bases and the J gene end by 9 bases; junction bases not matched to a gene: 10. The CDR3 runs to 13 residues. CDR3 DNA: TGTGCCTGGTCCCTAGCGGCAACTGGTGAGCAGTTCTTC. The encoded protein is CAWSLAATGEQFF.